This TCR beta chain was sequenced for a study of T cell repertoires in cytomegalovirus infection. A single record per CDR3 protein comes from TCRdb applying MiXCR to the reads. The data contain a few hundred thousand distinct CDR3 sequences, under 45% of them singletons. The germline V gene has CDR1 SGHVS and CDR2 FNYEAQ. Trimming took off 11 bases at V and 8 bases at J, with 24 bases between the two ends. The CDR3 extends over 15 amino acids. As regards this clonotype: What it binds is unknown.

The material sequenced was cultured PBMCs, taken from culture after CMV antigen stimulation. This TCR was recovered from a human donor in good health (CMV status not recorded). Some clones in this sample may be carry-over from other donors' samples. V gene TRBV7-6 combines with J gene TRBJ2-2; possible D gene TRBD2, 6 bases. The CDR3 DNA sequence: TGTGCCCATCTTGGGGGGTCCAGACCTCCAGGGGAGCTGTTTTTT. This gives the protein CAHLGGSRPPGELFF.